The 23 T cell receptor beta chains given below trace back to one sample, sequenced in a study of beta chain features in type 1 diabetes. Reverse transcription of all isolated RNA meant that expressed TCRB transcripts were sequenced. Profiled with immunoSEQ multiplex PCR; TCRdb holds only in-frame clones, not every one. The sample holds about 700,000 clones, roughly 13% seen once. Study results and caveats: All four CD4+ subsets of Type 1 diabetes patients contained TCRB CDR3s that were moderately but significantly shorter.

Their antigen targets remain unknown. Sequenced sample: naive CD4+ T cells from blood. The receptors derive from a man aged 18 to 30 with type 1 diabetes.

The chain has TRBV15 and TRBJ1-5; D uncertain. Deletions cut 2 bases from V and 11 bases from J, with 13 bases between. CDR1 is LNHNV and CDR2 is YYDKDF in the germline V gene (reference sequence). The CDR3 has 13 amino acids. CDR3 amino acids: CATSRPSRSSQHF. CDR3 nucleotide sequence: TGTGCCACCAGCAGACCCAGTCGGTCATCCCAGCATTTT.

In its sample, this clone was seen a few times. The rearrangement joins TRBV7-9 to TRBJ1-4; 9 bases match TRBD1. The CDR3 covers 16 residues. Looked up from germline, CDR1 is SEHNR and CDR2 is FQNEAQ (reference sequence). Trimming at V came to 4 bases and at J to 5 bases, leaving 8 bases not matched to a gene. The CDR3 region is CASSSYRGTGNEKLFF. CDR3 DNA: TGTGCCAGCAGCTCCTATAGGGGGACAGGGAATGAAAAACTGTTTTTT. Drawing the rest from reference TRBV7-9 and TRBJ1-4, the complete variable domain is DTGVSQNPRHKITKRGQNVTFRCDPISEHNRLYWYRQTLGQGPEFLTYFQNEAQLEKSRLLSDRFSAERPKGSFSTLEIQRTEQGDSAMYLCASSSYRGTGNEKLFFGSGTQLSVL.

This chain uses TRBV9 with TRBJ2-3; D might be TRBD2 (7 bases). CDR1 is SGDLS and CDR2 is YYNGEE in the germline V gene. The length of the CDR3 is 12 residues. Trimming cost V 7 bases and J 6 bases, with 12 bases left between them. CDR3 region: CASGGGQDTQYF. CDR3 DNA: TGTGCCAGCGGGGGGGGCCAGGATACGCAGTATTTT.

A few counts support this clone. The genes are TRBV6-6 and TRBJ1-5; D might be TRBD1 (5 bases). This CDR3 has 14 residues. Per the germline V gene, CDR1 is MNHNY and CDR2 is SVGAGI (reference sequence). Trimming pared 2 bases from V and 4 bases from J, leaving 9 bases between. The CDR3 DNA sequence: TGTGCCAGCAGTTACGGGCAGGGAAATCAGCCCCAGCATTTT. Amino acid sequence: CASSYGQGNQPQHF.

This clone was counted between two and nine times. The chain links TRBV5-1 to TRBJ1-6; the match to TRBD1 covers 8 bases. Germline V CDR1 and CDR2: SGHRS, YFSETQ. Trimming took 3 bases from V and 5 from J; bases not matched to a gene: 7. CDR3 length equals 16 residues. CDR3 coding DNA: TGCGCCAGCAGCTGGAGTAGGGGACAGGATAATTCACCCCTCCACTTT. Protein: CASSWSRGQDNSPLHF.

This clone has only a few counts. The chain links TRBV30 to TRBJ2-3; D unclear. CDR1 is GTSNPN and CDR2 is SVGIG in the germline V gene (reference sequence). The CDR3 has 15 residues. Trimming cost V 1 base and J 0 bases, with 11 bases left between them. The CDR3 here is CAWSAPSRSTDTQYF. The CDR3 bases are TGTGCCTGGAGTGCCCCCTCTAGGAGCACAGATACGCAGTATTTT.

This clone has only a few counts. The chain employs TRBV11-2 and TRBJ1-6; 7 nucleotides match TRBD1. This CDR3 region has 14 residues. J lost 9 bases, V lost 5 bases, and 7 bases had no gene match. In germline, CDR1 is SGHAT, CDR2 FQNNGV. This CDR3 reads CASSPQQGSSPLHF. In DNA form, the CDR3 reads TGTGCCAGCAGCCCCCAACAGGGGAGTTCACCCCTCCACTTT.

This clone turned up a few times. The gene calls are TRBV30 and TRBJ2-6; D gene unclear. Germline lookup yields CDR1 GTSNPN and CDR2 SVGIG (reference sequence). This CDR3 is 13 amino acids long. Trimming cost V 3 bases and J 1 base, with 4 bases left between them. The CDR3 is CAWRISGANVLTF. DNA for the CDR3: TGTGCCTGGAGGATATCTGGGGCCAACGTCCTGACTTTC.

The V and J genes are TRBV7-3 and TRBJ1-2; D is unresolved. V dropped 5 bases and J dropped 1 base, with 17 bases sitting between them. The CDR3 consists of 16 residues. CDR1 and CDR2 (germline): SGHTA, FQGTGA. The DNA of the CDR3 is TGTGCCAGCAGCCGAGATGCACAGCCGTATAACTATGGCTACACCTTC. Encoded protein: CASSRDAQPYNYGYTF.

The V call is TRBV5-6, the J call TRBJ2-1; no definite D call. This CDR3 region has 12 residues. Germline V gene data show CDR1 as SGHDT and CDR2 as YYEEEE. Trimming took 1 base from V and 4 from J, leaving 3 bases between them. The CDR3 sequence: CASSLWYNEQFF. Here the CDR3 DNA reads TGTGCCAGCAGCTTGTGGTACAATGAGCAGTTCTTC.

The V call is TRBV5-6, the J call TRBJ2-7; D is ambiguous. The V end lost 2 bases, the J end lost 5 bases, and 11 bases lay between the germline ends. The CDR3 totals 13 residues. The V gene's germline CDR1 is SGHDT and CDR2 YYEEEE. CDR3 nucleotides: TGTGCCAGCAGCTTTGCAGTCCTGGACGAGCAGTACTTC. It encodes CASSFAVLDEQYF.

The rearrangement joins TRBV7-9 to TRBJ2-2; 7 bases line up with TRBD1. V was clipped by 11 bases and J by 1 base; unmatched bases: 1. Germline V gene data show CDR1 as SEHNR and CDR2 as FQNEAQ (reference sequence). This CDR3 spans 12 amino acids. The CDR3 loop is CAPGGNTGELFF. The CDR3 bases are TGTGCCCCAGGGGGGAACACCGGGGAGCTGTTTTTT.

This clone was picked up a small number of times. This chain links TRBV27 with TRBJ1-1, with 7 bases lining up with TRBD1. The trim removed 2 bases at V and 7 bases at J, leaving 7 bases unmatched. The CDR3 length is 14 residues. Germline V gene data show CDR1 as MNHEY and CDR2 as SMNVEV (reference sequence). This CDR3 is CASSLKGGGLEAFF. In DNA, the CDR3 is TGTGCCAGCAGTTTAAAAGGAGGGGGCCTTGAAGCTTTCTTT.

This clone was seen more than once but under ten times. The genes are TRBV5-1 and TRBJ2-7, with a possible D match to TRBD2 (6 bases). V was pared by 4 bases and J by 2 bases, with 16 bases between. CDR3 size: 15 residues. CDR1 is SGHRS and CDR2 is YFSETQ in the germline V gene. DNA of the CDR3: TGCGCCAGCAGCCCTGATGGGACTGGAGCCTACGAGCAGTACTTC. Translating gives CASSPDGTGAYEQYF. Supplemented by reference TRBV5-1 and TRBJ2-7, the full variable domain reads KAGVTQTPRYLIKTRGQQVTLSCSPISGHRSVSWYQQTPGQGLQFLFEYFSETQRNKGNFPGRFSGRQFSNSRSEMNVSTLELGDSALYLCASSPDGTGAYEQYFGPGTRLTVT.

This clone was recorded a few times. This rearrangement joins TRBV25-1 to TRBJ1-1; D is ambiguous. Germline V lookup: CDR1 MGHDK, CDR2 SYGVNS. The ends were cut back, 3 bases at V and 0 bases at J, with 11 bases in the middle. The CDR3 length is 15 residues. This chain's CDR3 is CASSESGSLNTEAFF. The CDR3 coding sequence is TGTGCCAGCAGTGAGTCGGGCAGCCTGAACACTGAAGCTTTCTTT.

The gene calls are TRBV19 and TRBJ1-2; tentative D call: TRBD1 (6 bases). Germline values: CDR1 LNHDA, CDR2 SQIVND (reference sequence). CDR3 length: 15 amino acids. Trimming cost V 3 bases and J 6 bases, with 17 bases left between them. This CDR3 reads CASSMVGGGRDGYTF. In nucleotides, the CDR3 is TGTGCCAGTAGTATGGTTGGAGGGGGAAGGGATGGCTACACCTTC.

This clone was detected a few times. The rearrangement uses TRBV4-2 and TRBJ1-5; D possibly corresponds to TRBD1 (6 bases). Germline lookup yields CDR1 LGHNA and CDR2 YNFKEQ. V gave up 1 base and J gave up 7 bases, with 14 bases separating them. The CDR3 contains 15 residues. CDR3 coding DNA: TGTGCCAGCAGCCAAGCACAGGGTTTTGGGCAGCCCCAGCATTTT. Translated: CASSQAQGFGQPQHF.

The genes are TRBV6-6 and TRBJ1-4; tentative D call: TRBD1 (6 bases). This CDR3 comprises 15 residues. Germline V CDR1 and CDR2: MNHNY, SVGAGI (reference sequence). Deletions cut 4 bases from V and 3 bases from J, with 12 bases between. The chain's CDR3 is CASSSGHQANEKLFF. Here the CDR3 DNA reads TGTGCCAGCAGTTCGGGACACCAGGCTAATGAAAAACTGTTTTTT.

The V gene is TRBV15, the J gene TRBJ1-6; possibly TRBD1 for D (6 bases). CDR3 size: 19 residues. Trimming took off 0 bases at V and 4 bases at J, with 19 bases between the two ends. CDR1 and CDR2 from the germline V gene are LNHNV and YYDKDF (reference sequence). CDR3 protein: CATSRDSVGGTAYNSPLHF. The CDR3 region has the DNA TGTGCCACCAGCAGAGATTCGGTGGGGGGCACGGCGTATAATTCACCCCTCCACTTT.

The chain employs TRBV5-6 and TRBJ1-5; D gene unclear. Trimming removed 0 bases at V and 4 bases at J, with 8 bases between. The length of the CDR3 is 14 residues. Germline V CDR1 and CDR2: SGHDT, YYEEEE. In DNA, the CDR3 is TGTGCCAGCAGCTTGGGAGGGAAGAATCAGCCCCAGCATTTT. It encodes CASSLGGKNQPQHF. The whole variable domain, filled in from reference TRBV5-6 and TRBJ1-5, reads DAGVTQSPTHLIKTRGQQVTLRCSPKSGHDTVSWYQQALGQGPQFIFQYYEEEERQRGNFPDRFSGHQFPNYSSELNVNALLLGDSALYLCASSLGGKNQPQHFGDGTRLSIL.

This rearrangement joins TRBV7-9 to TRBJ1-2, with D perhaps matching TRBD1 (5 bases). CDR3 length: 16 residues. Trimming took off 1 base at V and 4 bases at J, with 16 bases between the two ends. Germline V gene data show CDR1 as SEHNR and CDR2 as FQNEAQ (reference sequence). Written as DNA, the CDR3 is TGTGCCAGCAGCTTAGATCCCCCCAGGGTTGGCTATGGCTACACCTTC. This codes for CASSLDPPRVGYGYTF. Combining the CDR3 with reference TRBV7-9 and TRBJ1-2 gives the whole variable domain DTGVSQNPRHKITKRGQNVTFRCDPISEHNRLYWYRQTLGQGPEFLTYFQNEAQLEKSRLLSDRFSAERPKGSFSTLEIQRTEQGDSAMYLCASSLDPPRVGYGYTFGSGTRLTVV.

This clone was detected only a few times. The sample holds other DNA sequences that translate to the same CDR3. The CDR3 sequence: CASSLVGDEQFF. For the CDR3, the DNA is TGCGCCAGCAGCTTGGTCGGGGATGAGCAGTTCTTC. The chain joins TRBV5-1 to TRBJ2-1; possible D gene TRBD2, 5 bases. The germline gives CDR1 SGHRS, CDR2 YFSETQ. The CDR3 has 12 amino acids. V was shortened by 0 bases and J by 8 bases, with 6 bases between the two germline ends.

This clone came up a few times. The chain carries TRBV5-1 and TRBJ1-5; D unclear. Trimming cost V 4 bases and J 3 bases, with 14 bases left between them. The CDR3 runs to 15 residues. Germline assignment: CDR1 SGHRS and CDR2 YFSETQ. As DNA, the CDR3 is TGCGCCAGCAGCCTGACGGGGAGAAACAATCAGCCCCAGCATTTT. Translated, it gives CASSLTGRNNQPQHF.